What follows are 17 T cell receptor beta chains derived from one specimen sequenced in a study of cytomegalovirus exposure and HLA in healthy donors. The PCR was carried out with 60 Vbeta primers and 13 Jbeta primers. TCRdb keeps only in-frame clones here, not all; method: immunoSEQ multiplex PCR. In the table there are some 150,000 clones, about 9.1% of which are singletons. The source material was PBMCs. The receptor source for this set is a middle-aged woman in good health and CMV-seropositive.

This chain links TRBV6-4 with TRBJ2-5, with D uncertain. Per germline, CDR1 MRHNA and CDR2 SNTAGT. The CDR3 contains 9 residues. The V and J ends lost 8 bases and 5 bases respectively, with 3 bases between them. CDR3 residues: CASSETQYF. CDR3 nucleotide sequence: TGTGCCAGCTCGGAGACCCAGTACTTC.

This clone was recorded a few times. The chain combines TRBV19 with TRBJ1-4; TRBD1 is a possible D gene (5 bases). Trimming removed 5 bases from V and 4 bases from J, with 14 bases in between. This CDR3 spans 15 amino acids. Germline V gene lookup returns CDR1 LNHDA and CDR2 SQIVND (reference sequence). This chain's CDR3 is CASSSPVGLNEKLFF. The CDR3 DNA reads as TGTGCCAGTAGTTCCCCCGTGGGGCTTAATGAAAAACTGTTTTTT. Together with reference TRBV19 and TRBJ1-4, the CDR3 gives the full variable domain: DGGITQSPKYLFRKEGQNVTLSCEQNLNHDAMYWYRQDPGQGLRLIYYSQIVNDFQKGDIAEGYSVSREKKESFPLTVTSAQKNPTAFYLCASSSPVGLNEKLFFGSGTQLSVL.

This clone was observed a few times. The rearrangement uses TRBV5-6 and TRBJ1-5; 8 nucleotides match TRBD1. CDR3 length: 17 residues. J lost 7 bases, V lost 0 bases, and 12 bases had no gene match. CDR1 is SGHDT and CDR2 is YYEEEE in the germline V gene. CDR3 in DNA: TGTGCCAGCAGCTTGGGTATAGGACAGGGAGGAAGACAGCCCCAGCATTTT. Amino acid sequence: CASSLGIGQGGRQPQHF.

This clone was counted between two and nine times. CDR3 in amino acids: CASSFEAGGQSYEQYF. DNA for the CDR3: TGTGCCAGCAGTTTCGAGGCGGGGGGACAGTCCTACGAGCAGTACTTC. This chain joins TRBV2 and TRBJ2-7; perhaps TRBD2 as D (8 bases). The CDR3 covers 16 residues. The V gene's germline CDR1 is SNHLY and CDR2 FYNNEI. With 5 bases removed from V and 1 base from J, the gap between germline ends came to 18 bases.

The chain has TRBV5-1 and TRBJ2-5; D possibly corresponds to TRBD2 (6 bases). V was cut by 5 bases and J by 3 bases, with 11 bases left in between. The germline V gene encodes CDR1 SGHRS and CDR2 YFSETQ. This CDR3 region has 13 residues. CDR3 DNA sequence: TGCGCCAGCAGTTCGGGGGTCGAAGAGACCCAGTACTTC. Amino acids: CASSSGVEETQYF. Based on the CDR3 plus reference TRBV5-1 and TRBJ2-5, the full variable domain is KAGVTQTPRYLIKTRGQQVTLSCSPISGHRSVSWYQQTPGQGLQFLFEYFSETQRNKGNFPGRFSGRQFSNSRSEMNVSTLELGDSALYLCASSSGVEETQYFGPGTRLLVL.

This clone was observed a handful of times. The chain joins TRBV4-1 to TRBJ1-1; D not resolved. This CDR3 contains 14 residues. V was pared by 1 base and J by 0 bases, with 6 bases between. Germline CDR1 is MGHRA and CDR2 is YSYEKL. DNA of the CDR3: TGCGCCAGCAGCCAAGCCGGGATGAACACTGAAGCTTTCTTT. It yields the protein CASSQAGMNTEAFF.

This rearrangement joins TRBV5-1 to TRBJ2-2; a possible D gene is TRBD1 (6 bases). Trimming stripped 0 bases from V and 6 bases from J, with 9 bases between. The germline CDR1 and CDR2 sequences are SGHRS and YFSETQ. The CDR3 runs 14 residues. The CDR3 nucleotides read TGCGCCAGCAGCTTGGTTTCAGGGGCCGGGGAGCTGTTTTTT. Translated, it gives CASSLVSGAGELFF.

This clone was seen more than once but under ten times. The genes are TRBV10-3 and TRBJ1-4; D is unresolved. The germline V gene encodes CDR1 ENHRY and CDR2 SYGVKD. Trimming took 7 bases from V and 8 from J, leaving 17 bases between them. The CDR3 extends over 14 amino acids. CDR3 DNA: TGTGCCATCATGAAGGACGGGAAAGGAGAAAAACTGTTTTTT. Protein sequence: CAIMKDGKGEKLFF.

The sample holds a few counts of this clone. The V gene is TRBV7-2, the J gene TRBJ1-2, with 8 bases aligning to TRBD1. The CDR3 covers 13 residues. J gave up 4 bases and V 5 bases, and 3 bases lay outside the gene matches. Germline V gene lookup returns CDR1 SGHTA and CDR2 FQGNSA. The CDR3 bases are TGTGCCAGCAGCCAGGGACAGGTCTATGGCTACACCTTC. Its protein product is CASSQGQVYGYTF.

The gene calls are TRBV5-1 and TRBJ2-7, with 7 bases identical to TRBD2. Germline-derived CDR1 and CDR2 are SGHRS and YFSETQ. The J segment lost 1 base and the V segment lost 2 bases, leaving 9 bases of the junction unmatched. The CDR3 is 16 amino acids. The DNA of the CDR3 is TGCGCCAGCAGCTTACGTGGTGGCGGGGGTTCCTACGAGCAGTACTTC. As protein: CASSLRGGGGSYEQYF.

A few counts support this clone. This chain connects TRBV9 to TRBJ2-5; 15 bases agree with TRBD2. Trimming at V came to 4 bases and at J to 4 bases, leaving 5 bases not matched to a gene. The V gene's germline CDR1 is SGDLS and CDR2 YYNGEE. CDR3 length equals 16 residues. This CDR3 reads CASSRGLAGGRETQYF. DNA for the CDR3: TGTGCCAGCAGCCGAGGACTAGCGGGGGGGCGAGAGACCCAGTACTTC.

This clone was seen only a few times. The chain uses TRBV29-1 and TRBJ2-7, with D perhaps TRBD1 (5 bases). There are 12 residues in the CDR3. Germline values: CDR1 SQVTM, CDR2 ANQGSEA. CDR3 DNA: TGCAGTTTCGCCCCAGGGCCCCACGAGCAGTACTTC. It is translated as CSFAPGPHEQYF.

J is TRBJ1-6 and V is TRBV10-3; tentative D call: TRBD1 (6 bases). The CDR3 loop spans 18 amino acids. From germline, CDR1 is ENHRY and CDR2 SYGVKD. Trimming removed 0 bases at V and 7 bases at J, with 19 bases between. In DNA, the CDR3 is TGTGCCATCAGTGAGTCTGAGACAGGTATAATCGGAAATTCACCCCTCCACTTT. As protein: CAISESETGIIGNSPLHF.

The chain uses TRBV19 and TRBJ1-5; no clear D gene. Per the germline V gene, CDR1 is LNHDA and CDR2 is SQIVND (reference sequence). The CDR3 has 14 amino acids. The ends were cut back, 7 bases at V and 0 bases at J, with 10 bases in the middle. As DNA, the CDR3 is TGTGCCAGTAAGAAGGGAGGTAGCAATCAGCCCCAGCATTTT. It specifies CASKKGGSNQPQHF.

There are many counts of this clone. This CDR3 reads CASSPGTPIVYEQYF. CDR3 DNA: TGTGCCAGCAGCCCCGGGACACCCATAGTTTACGAGCAGTACTTC. The chain recombines TRBV7-8 with TRBJ2-7; the D gene is possibly TRBD1 (6 bases). Per germline, CDR1 SGHVS and CDR2 FQNEAQ. Between the trimmed V and J ends, which lost 5 bases and 4 bases, there was a span of 18 bases. The CDR3 has 15 amino acids.

The chain is built from TRBV2 and TRBJ1-2; TRBD1 agrees at 7 bases. The CDR3 consists of 15 residues. V gave up 3 bases and J gave up 0 bases; unmatched junction bases: 4. The germline CDR1 and CDR2 sequences are SNHLY and FYNNEI. For the CDR3, the DNA is TGTGCCAGCAGTGAGGTGGACAGGCCTAACTATGGCTACACCTTC. Translated: CASSEVDRPNYGYTF.

This clone showed up just a few times. The rearrangement links TRBV6-5 to TRBJ1-4; D is uncertain. CDR1 is MNHEY and CDR2 is SVGAGI in the germline V gene. The V and J ends lost 6 bases and 3 bases respectively, with 14 bases between them. This CDR3 has 15 residues. This chain's CDR3 is CASRPTPGANEKLFF. The CDR3 DNA follows: TGTGCCAGCAGACCAACCCCCGGGGCTAATGAAAAACTGTTTTTT.